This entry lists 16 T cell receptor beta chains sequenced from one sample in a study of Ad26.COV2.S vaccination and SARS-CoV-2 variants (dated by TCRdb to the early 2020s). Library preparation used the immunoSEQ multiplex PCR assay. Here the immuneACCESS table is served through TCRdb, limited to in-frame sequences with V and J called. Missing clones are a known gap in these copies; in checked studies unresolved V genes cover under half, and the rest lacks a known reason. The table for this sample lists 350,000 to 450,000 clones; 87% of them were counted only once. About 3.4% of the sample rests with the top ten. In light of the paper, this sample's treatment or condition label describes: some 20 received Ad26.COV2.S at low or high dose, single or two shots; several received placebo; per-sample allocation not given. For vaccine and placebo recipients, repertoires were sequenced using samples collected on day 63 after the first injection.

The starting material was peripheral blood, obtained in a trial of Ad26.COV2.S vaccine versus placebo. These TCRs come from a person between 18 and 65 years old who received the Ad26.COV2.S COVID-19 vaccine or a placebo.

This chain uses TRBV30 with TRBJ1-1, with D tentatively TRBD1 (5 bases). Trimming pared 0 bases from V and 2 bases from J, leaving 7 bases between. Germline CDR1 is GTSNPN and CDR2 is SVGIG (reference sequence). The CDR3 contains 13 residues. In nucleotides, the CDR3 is TGTGCCTGGAGTGTAGGGGCTAACACTGAAGCTTTCTTT. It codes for CAWSVGANTEAFF.

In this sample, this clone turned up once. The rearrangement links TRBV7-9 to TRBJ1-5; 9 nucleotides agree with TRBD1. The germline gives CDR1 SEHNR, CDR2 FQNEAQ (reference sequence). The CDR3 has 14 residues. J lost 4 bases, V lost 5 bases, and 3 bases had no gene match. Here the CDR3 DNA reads TGTGCCAGCAGCAGGACAGGGGATAATCAGCCCCAGCATTTT. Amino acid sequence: CASSRTGDNQPQHF.

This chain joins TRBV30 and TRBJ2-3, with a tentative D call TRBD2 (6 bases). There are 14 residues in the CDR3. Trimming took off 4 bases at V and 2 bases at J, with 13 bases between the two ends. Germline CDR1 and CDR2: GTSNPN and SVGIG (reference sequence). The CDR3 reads CAWTTGVLTDTQYF. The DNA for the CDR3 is TGTGCCTGGACCACGGGAGTCCTCACAGATACGCAGTATTTT. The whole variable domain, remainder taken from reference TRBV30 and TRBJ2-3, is SQTIHQWPATLVQPVGSPLSLECTVEGTSNPNLYWYRQAAGRGLQLLFYSVGIGQISSEVPQNLSASRPQDRQFILSSKKLLLSDSGFYLCAWTTGVLTDTQYFGPGTRLTVL.

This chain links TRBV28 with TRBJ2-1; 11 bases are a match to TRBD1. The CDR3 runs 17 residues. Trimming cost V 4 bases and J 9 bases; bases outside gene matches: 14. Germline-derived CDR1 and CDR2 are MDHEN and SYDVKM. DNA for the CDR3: TGTGCCAGCAGTTATGTTGCCGGGACAGGGGGGTTAGGTGAGCAGTTCTTC. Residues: CASSYVAGTGGLGEQFF. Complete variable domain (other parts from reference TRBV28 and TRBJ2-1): DVKVTQSSRYLVKRTGEKVFLECVQDMDHENMFWYRQDPGLGLRLIYFSYDVKMKEKGDIPEGYSVSREKKERFSLILESASTNQTSMYLCASSYVAGTGGLGEQFFGPGTRLTVL.

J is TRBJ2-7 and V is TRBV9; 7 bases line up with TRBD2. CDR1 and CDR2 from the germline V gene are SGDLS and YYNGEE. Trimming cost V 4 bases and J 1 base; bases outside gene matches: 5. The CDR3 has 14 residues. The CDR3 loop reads CASSPTGGSYEQYF. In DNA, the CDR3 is TGTGCCAGCAGCCCCACGGGGGGATCCTACGAGCAGTACTTC.

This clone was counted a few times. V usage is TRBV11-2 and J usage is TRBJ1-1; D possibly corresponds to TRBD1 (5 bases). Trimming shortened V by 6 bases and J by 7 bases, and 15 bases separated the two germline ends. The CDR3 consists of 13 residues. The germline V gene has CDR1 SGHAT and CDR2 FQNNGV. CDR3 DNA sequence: TGTGCCAGCAGGGACAACGGAATCCTTGAAGCTTTCTTT. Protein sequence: CASRDNGILEAFF.

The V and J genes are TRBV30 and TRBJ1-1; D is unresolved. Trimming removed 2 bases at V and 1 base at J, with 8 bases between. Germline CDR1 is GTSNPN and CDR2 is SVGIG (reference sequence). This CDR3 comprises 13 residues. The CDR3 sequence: CAWSTWGNTEAFF. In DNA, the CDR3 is TGTGCCTGGAGTACATGGGGGAACACTGAAGCTTTCTTT.

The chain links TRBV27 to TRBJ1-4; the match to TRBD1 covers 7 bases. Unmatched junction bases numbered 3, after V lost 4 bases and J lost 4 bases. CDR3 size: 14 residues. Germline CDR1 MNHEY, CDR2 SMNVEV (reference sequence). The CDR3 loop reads CASSWTGYNEKLFF. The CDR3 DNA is TGTGCCAGCAGTTGGACAGGTTATAATGAAAAACTGTTTTTT.

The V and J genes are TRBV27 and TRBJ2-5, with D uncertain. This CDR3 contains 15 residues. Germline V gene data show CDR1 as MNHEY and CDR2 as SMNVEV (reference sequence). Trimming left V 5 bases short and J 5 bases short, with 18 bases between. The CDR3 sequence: CASSPRVTVGETQYF. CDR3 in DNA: TGTGCCAGCAGTCCCCGGGTGACGGTGGGGGAGACCCAGTACTTC.

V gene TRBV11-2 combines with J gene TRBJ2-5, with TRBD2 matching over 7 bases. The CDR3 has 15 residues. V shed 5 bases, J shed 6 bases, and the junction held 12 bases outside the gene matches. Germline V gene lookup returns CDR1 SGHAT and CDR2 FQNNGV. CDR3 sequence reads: CASSLVGGGGKTQYF. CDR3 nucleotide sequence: TGTGCCAGCAGCCTAGTGGGCGGGGGAGGAAAGACCCAGTACTTC.

CDR3 in amino acids: CASSPGTGTVYTF. CDR3 DNA: TGTGCCAGCAGCCCCGGGACAGGGACCGTCTACACCTTC. The chain has TRBV6-5 and TRBJ1-2; 9 bases fit TRBD1. The V segment lost 6 bases and the J segment 10 bases; nucleotides outside the gene matches: 9. CDR3 length: 13 residues. Germline values: CDR1 MNHEY, CDR2 SVGAGI.

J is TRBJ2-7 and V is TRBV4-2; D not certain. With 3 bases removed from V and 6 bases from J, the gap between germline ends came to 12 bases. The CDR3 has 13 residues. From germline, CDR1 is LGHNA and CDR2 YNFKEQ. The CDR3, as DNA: TGTGCCAGCAGCCAGCTCATCGTCACCGAGCAGTACTTC. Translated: CASSQLIVTEQYF.

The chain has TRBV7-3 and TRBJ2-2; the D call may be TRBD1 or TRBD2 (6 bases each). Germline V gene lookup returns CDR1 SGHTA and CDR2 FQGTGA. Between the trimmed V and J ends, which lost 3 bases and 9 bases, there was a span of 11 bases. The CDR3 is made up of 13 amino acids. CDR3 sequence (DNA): TGTGCCAGCAGCTTGTCGGGGGACAGGGAGCTGTTTTTT. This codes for CASSLSGDRELFF.

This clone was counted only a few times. CDR3 sequence (DNA): TGTGCCAGCAGCTCGAAAGCCGGGGGTCTAGGCACTGAAGCTTTCTTT. As protein: CASSSKAGGLGTEAFF. The chain couples TRBV7-9 to TRBJ1-1, with TRBD1 as a possible D gene (5 bases). V was clipped by 4 bases and J by 4 bases, with 19 bases between them. The germline V gene encodes CDR1 SEHNR and CDR2 FQNEAQ (reference sequence). The CDR3 totals 16 residues. The whole variable domain, remainder taken from reference TRBV7-9 and TRBJ1-1, is DTGVSQNPRHKITKRGQNVTFRCDPISEHNRLYWYRQTLGQGPEFLTYFQNEAQLEKSRLLSDRFSAERPKGSFSTLEIQRTEQGDSAMYLCASSSKAGGLGTEAFFGQGTRLTVV.

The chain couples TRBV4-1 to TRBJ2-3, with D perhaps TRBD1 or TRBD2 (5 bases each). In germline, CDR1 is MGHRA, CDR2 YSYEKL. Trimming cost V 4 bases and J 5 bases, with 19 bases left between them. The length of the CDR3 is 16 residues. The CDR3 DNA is TGCGCCAGCAGCCCATGGGGGTTGGGGGTTGAAGATACGCAGTATTTT. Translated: CASSPWGLGVEDTQYF.

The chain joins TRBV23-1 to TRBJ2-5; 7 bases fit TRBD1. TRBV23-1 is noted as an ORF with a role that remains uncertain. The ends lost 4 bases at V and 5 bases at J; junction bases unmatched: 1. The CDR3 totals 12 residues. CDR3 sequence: CASSLRGETQYF. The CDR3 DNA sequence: TGCGCCAGCAGTCTCAGGGGGGAGACCCAGTACTTC.